These 17 T cell receptor beta chains share one sample of origin, sequenced in a study of T cell repertoires in cytomegalovirus infection. Each CDR3 protein is one row after TCRdb ran MiXCR on the reads. The sample has nearly 650,000 distinct CDR3 sequences; 24% are singletons. Specimen: CD8+ T cells from PBMCs. All receptors come from a human donor in good health (CMV status not recorded). Some clones in this sample may be carry-over from other donors' samples.

This sequence joins TRBV19 and TRBJ1-1, with a tentative D call TRBD1 (5 bases). From germline, CDR1 is LNHDA and CDR2 SQIVND (reference sequence). Deletions cut 2 bases from V and 1 base from J, with 11 bases between. The CDR3 extends over 15 amino acids. CDR3 in DNA: TGTGCCAGTAGTATATGGGACGGGGGGAACACTGAAGCTTTCTTT. It specifies CASSIWDGGNTEAFF.

Concerning this clonotype: A much larger clonotype is one base distant, so this may be a read error. The CDR3 is CVSSLEADSPEKLFF. In DNA form, the CDR3 reads TGTGTCAGCAGCTTAGAGGCAGACTCTCCGGAAAAACTGTTTTTT. This chain joins TRBV7-9 and TRBJ1-4; D is uncertain. Per the germline V gene, CDR1 is SEHNR and CDR2 is FQNEAQ (reference sequence). There are 15 residues in the CDR3.

The table lists this clonotype with a few counts. The chain uses TRBV7-3 and TRBJ2-1, with TRBD2 identical over 7 bases. CDR3 length: 15 amino acids. From germline, CDR1 is SGHTA and CDR2 FQGTGA. V shed 5 bases and J 6 bases; nucleotides not matched to a gene: 10. CDR3 amino acids: CASSAKGGRRNEQFF. The CDR3, as DNA: TGTGCCAGCAGCGCAAAGGGAGGGCGGCGCAATGAGCAGTTCTTC.

The chain couples TRBV15 to TRBJ1-5, with 7 bases aligning to TRBD1. The CDR3 length is 15 residues. The ends lost 0 bases at V and 7 bases at J; junction bases unmatched: 6. The germline V gene has CDR1 LNHNV and CDR2 YYDKDF (reference sequence). The CDR3 loop reads CATSRDQGEWQPQHF. CDR3 DNA: TGTGCCACCAGCAGAGATCAGGGGGAATGGCAGCCCCAGCATTTT.

This sequence joins TRBV5-1 and TRBJ2-5; D tentatively reads TRBD1 or TRBD2 (5 bases each). Trimming cost V 0 bases and J 5 bases, with 14 bases left between them. The germline CDR1 and CDR2 sequences are SGHRS and YFSETQ. The CDR3 is made up of 15 amino acids. The CDR3: CASSLVPGAVETQYF. CDR3 bases: TGCGCCAGCAGCTTGGTTCCCGGGGCGGTGGAGACCCAGTACTTC.

This clonotype was counted once. The V call is TRBV28, the J call TRBJ2-3; the match to TRBD2 covers 8 bases. This CDR3 contains 16 residues. J was trimmed by 2 bases and V by 4 bases; bases with no gene match: 8. CDR1 is MDHEN and CDR2 is SYDVKM in the germline V gene. The CDR3 region has the DNA TGTGCCAGCAGTTCCCTACTAGCGGCTACCACAGATACGCAGTATTTT. Translated: CASSSLLAATTDTQYF.

The table lists this clonotype with a few counts. The chain links TRBV29-1 to TRBJ1-5; TRBD1 agrees at 7 bases. Germline CDR1 reads SQVTM; CDR2 reads ANQGSEA. V dropped 6 bases and J dropped 3; count of bases not matched to a gene: 5. The CDR3 runs to 13 residues. CDR3 DNA: TGCAGCGTCCTGACAGGGAACAATCAGCCCCAGCATTTT. Its translation: CSVLTGNNQPQHF.

The chain combines TRBV7-9 with TRBJ1-1; D is possibly TRBD1 (5 bases). Germline V gives CDR1 SEHNR, CDR2 FQNEAQ (reference sequence). The ends were cut back, 5 bases at V and 7 bases at J, with 11 bases in the middle. This CDR3 spans 12 amino acids. The CDR3 DNA follows: TGTGCCAGCAGCGGGGGTACGGTTGAAGCTTTCTTT. It translates to CASSGGTVEAFF.

This clonotype was picked up many times. The V gene is TRBV4-1, the J gene TRBJ1-1; a possible D gene is TRBD1 (6 bases). This CDR3 contains 15 residues. V was shortened by 4 bases and J by 3 bases, with 15 bases between the two germline ends. Germline V gene data show CDR1 as MGHRA and CDR2 as YSYEKL. The CDR3 region has the DNA TGCGCCAGCAGCCTAGGGGGGGCCGGGGACACTGAAGCTTTCTTT. Encoded protein: CASSLGGAGDTEAFF.

This clonotype has at least ten counts. The chain employs TRBV25-1 and TRBJ2-3, with no clear D. V was trimmed by 1 base and J by 1 base, leaving 18 bases between them. Germline values: CDR1 MGHDK, CDR2 SYGVNS. The CDR3 runs 18 residues. CDR3 nucleotides: TGTGCCAGCAGTGAATTTTTCCCTTCGGGCGAGCGCACAGATACGCAGTATTTT. Its protein is CASSEFFPSGERTDTQYF. The variable domain in full, completed from reference TRBV25-1 and TRBJ2-3, reads EADIYQTPRYLVIGTGKKITLECSQTMGHDKMYWYQQDPGMELHLIHYSYGVNSTEKGDLSSESTVSRIRTEHFPLTLESARPSHTSQYLCASSEFFPSGERTDTQYFGPGTRLTVL.

This clonotype was found a few times. The chain is built from TRBV4-1 and TRBJ1-5; D not certain. There are 13 residues in the CDR3. Looked up from germline, CDR1 is MGHRA and CDR2 is YSYEKL. The germline V and J ends were trimmed by 1 base and 9 bases, with 10 bases remaining between them. As DNA, the CDR3 is TGCGCCAGCAGCCAAGTGACGACAACGCCCCAGCATTTT. It encodes CASSQVTTTPQHF.

V gene TRBV7-4 combines with J gene TRBJ2-5; D unresolved. This CDR3 spans 16 amino acids. Germline assignment: CDR1 SGHVT and CDR2 SQSDAQ. Trimming removed 3 bases from V and 3 bases from J, with 17 bases in between. Written as DNA, the CDR3 is TGTGCCAGCAGCTTTTTGGACGACTCGGCAGAAGAGACCCAGTACTTC. Encoded protein: CASSFLDDSAEETQYF. Together with reference TRBV7-4 and TRBJ2-5, the CDR3 gives the full variable domain: GAGVSQSPRYKVAKRGRDVALRCDSISGHVTLYWYRQTLGQGSEVLTYSQSDAQRDKSGRPSGRFSAERPERSVSTLKIQRTEQGDSAVYLCASSFLDDSAEETQYFGPGTRLLVL.

In its sample, this clonotype was seen many times. V and J are TRBV7-4 and TRBJ2-7, with 8 bases that match TRBD2. The CDR3 contains 18 residues. The V and J ends lost 2 bases and 3 bases, in that order; junction bases with no gene match: 15. Per germline, CDR1 SGHVT and CDR2 SQSDAQ. CDR3: CASSLWELRAGDNYEQYV. CDR3 in DNA: TGTGCCAGCAGCTTATGGGAATTAAGAGCGGGGGATAACTACGAGCAGTACGTC.

The rearrangement links TRBV6-8 to TRBJ2-7; maybe TRBD1 (6 bases). This CDR3 contains 14 residues. The V end was cut by 4 bases, the J end by 5 bases, with 15 bases between. The V gene's germline CDR1 is MNHGY and CDR2 SAAAGT. The DNA for the CDR3 is TGTGCCAGCAGTTTAAATCCGGACAGCCACGAGCAGTACTTC. It is translated as CASSLNPDSHEQYF.

This clonotype showed up just a few times. J is TRBJ1-5 and V is TRBV28; D remains unclear. The CDR3 is 16 residues long. Trimming stripped 6 bases from V and 0 bases from J, with 15 bases between. CDR1 is MDHEN and CDR2 is SYDVKM in the germline V gene. CDR3 residues: CASRIIPRSSNQPQHF. CDR3 coding DNA: TGTGCCAGCAGGATCATACCTCGTAGTAGCAATCAGCCCCAGCATTTT.

The V call is TRBV6-6, the J call TRBJ2-5; D is unresolved. There are 12 residues in the CDR3. The germline V gene has CDR1 MNHNY and CDR2 SVGAGI (reference sequence). Between the trimmed V and J ends, which lost 7 bases and 5 bases, there was a span of 11 bases. DNA of the CDR3: TGTGCCAGCATGGATCCCGGGGAGACCCAGTACTTC. This codes for CASMDPGETQYF.

The chain links TRBV20-1 to TRBJ1-1; TRBD1 matches 9 bases. Germline V gene lookup returns CDR1 DFQATT and CDR2 SNEGSKA (reference sequence). V shed 5 bases and J 0 bases; nucleotides not matched to a gene: 13. The CDR3 loop spans 17 amino acids. CDR3 sequence (DNA): TGCAGTGCTCCTAATCCGACAGGGGGGCCCTTGAACACTGAAGCTTTCTTT. Its protein product is CSAPNPTGGPLNTEAFF.